This T cell receptor (beta chain) was sequenced during a study of breast tumors, draining lymph nodes, adjacent tissues. Study outcomes and limitations: Findings are consistent with lymph node origin and intratumoral expansion of most tumor T cells. Compared with basal-like, luminal-like tumors shared significantly more repertoire with nontumor tissue. Data only fit, rather than demonstrated, lymph node origin of most tumor T cells. Compared with lymph nodes, tumors were less diverse; compared with nontumor tissue, more.

This clonotype came up a few times. Its cognate antigen is unknown. TCRdb reprocessed the multiplex PCR reads with MiXCR, giving one entry per CDR3 protein. The data show about 16,000 distinct CDR3 sequences, 45% seen once. V gave up 2 bases and J gave up 7 bases, with 9 bases separating them. Germline CDR1 and CDR2: MNHEY and SMNVEV (reference sequence). CDR3 length: 12 amino acids. Sequencing was carried out using tumor-adjacent breast tissue. The chain joins TRBV27 to TRBJ2-7; no reliable D call. This sequence was found in a female donor with breast cancer. Some clones in this sample may be carry-over from other donors' samples. In nucleotides, the CDR3 is TGTGCCAGCAGTTTACAGTCGCGGGAGCAGTACTTC. Translated, it gives CASSLQSREQYF.